This T cell receptor beta chain was found in a study of T cells after yellow fever vaccination. Study-wide results and limits: Subsequent booster samples again held most clones from primary vaccination (96% CD4, approximately 86% CD8). Any FACS-sorted repertoire could hold abundant clonotypes that contaminate it from the bulk population.

The authors made TCR cDNA by 5'RACE template switching, adding a universal primer site and UMIs. TCRdb reprocessed the 5' RACE reads with MiXCR, giving one entry per CDR3 protein. Here the sample spans over 120,000 distinct CDR3 sequences, about 6.9% being singletons. This clonotype was recorded at least ten times. Its antigen is not identified. Trimming took off 5 bases at V and 2 bases at J, with 10 bases between the two ends. In germline, CDR1 is SGHTA, CDR2 FQGNSA. The CDR3 totals 13 residues. This TCR came from a man aged 25-45 years who received the YFV17D yellow fever vaccine. Sequencing used CD4+ T cells sorted from PBMCs, obtained 10 days after the yellow fever booster vaccination. The chain recombines TRBV7-2 with TRBJ2-7; D is perhaps TRBD1 (6 bases). The CDR3 bases are TGTGCCAGCAGCCCCCGGACAGCCTACGAGCAGTACTTC. It translates to CASSPRTAYEQYF.